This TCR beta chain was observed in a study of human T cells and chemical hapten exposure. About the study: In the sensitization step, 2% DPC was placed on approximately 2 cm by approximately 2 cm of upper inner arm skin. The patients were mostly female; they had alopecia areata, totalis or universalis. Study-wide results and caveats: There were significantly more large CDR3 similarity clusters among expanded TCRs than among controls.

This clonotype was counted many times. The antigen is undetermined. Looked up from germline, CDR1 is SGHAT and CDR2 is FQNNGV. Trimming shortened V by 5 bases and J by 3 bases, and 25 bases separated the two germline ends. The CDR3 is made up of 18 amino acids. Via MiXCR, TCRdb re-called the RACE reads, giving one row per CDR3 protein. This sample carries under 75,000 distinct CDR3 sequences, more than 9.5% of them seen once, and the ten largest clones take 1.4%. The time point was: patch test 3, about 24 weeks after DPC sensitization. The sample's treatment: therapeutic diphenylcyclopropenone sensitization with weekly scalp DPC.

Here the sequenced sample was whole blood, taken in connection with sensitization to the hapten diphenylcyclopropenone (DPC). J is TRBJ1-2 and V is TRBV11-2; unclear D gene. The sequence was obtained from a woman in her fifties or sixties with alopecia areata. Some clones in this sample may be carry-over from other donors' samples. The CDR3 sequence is CASSPIKRGPPKYYGYTF. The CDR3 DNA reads TGTGCCAGCAGCCCTATTAAGCGCGGGCCTCCTAAATACTATGGCTACACCTTC. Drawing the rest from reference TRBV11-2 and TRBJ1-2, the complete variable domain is EAGVAQSPRYKIIEKRQSVAFWCNPISGHATLYWYQQILGQGPKLLIQFQNNGVVDDSQLPKDRFSAERLKGVDSTLKIQPAKLEDSAVYLCASSPIKRGPPKYYGYTFGSGTRLTVV.